The rows below give T cell receptor beta chains drawn from one sample of a study of early stage breast cancer tumors. The repertoire was sequenced with immunoSEQ multiplex PCR; TCRdb's copy has only in-frame clones and lacks some. Here the sample spans 6,000 to 10,000 clones, around 60% being singletons. The specimen was breast tumor tissue. The receptors were gathered from a person aged 65-85 years with breast cancer. The CDR3 runs from the conserved cysteine through the conserved F or W.

TRBV29-1	TRBJ1-1	CSVYQGFDTEAFF
TRBV29-1	TRBJ1-1	CSAGRGTTEAFF
TRBV4-1	TRBJ1-5	CASSQVTGTNQPQHF
TRBV5-1	TRBJ2-1	CASSSTGGVEQFF
TRBV5-6	TRBJ2-2	CASSTRVTGELFF
TRBV10-3	TRBJ2-5	CAISGGTGPQETQYF
TRBV19	TRBJ2-3	CASSILSGRSTDTQYF
TRBV7-2	TRBJ2-5	CASSFKAGAETQYF
TRBV30	TRBJ1-5	CAWSVQANQPQHF
TRBV4-1	TRBJ1-2	CASSHSPGSAPDYGYTF
TRBV6-4	TRBJ1-1	CASKKETGSTEAFF
TRBV18	TRBJ1-6	CASSPGDRKDSPLHF
TRBV7-2	TRBJ2-3	CASSSGAAQYF
TRBV4-1	TRBJ1-2	CASSQPLLFGDRLNYGYTF
TRBV2	TRBJ1-1	CASSQGSRTLNTEAFF
TRBV7-7	TRBJ2-7	CASSPAWGETMGEQYF
TRBV2	TRBJ2-3	CALEQGVELNTQYF
TRBV7-3	TRBJ2-5	CASSPAGGETQYF
TRBV6-6	TRBJ1-1	CASSSADRKAFF
TRBV7-3	TRBJ2-2	CASSPGGVSRGTGELFF
TRBV5-6	TRBJ1-1	CASSSYSEAFF
TRBV5-1	TRBJ1-6	CASGRVAGNNSPLHF
TRBV4-3	TRBJ2-7	CASSQAIGQSSYEQYF
TRBV5-4	TRBJ1-3	CASSDPGQGGAGNTIYF